The sequence of this T cell receptor beta chain was determined in a study of T cells in Graves' hyperthyroidism and ophthalmopathy. Of note for this clonotype: The junction differs from germline at one of its ends, possibly a read error.

CDR1 is MNHEY and CDR2 is SVGAGI in the germline V gene. The CDR3 is 15 residues long. Uncontrolled infection, other autoimmune disease, pregnancy or lactation barred patients from enrollment. Clinical symptoms, serum thyroxine, TRAb, thyroid ultrasound and orbital computed tomography informed diagnoses. The TCR beta CDR3 regions underwent amplification using RNA transcripts as the source. Using the HTBI primer set, a first-round RT-PCR was run on the TCR CDR3. TCRdb redid the calling of the multiplex PCR reads with MiXCR, one entry per CDR3 protein. The sample has around 660,000 distinct CDR3 sequences, over 40% seen once; the top ten hold about 7%.

This clonotype was obtained from an adult man with Graves' disease, either hyperthyroidism or ophthalmopathy (not recorded which). Sequenced material: peripheral blood or thyroid tissue (not recorded which). The gene calls are TRBV6-5 and TRBJ1-4; D may be TRBD1 (5 bases). The CDR3 protein is CAISYRGEFDEKLFF. Here the CDR3 DNA reads TGTGCCATCAGTTACCGAGGGGAATTTGATGAAAAACTGTTTTTT.